The 10 T cell receptor beta chains below come from one sample, sequenced in a study of vaccination effects on CD4 cells after COVID-19 (dated by TCRdb to between 2022 and 2023). In the ViraFEST assay, PBMC were stimulated with viral peptide pools, and TCR sequencing was then used to find antigen-specific CD4+ T cell clonotypes based on their expansion. After around eleven days of culture, CD4+ T cells were isolated with the EasySep CD4+ T cell isolation kit. The absence of prior SARS-CoV-2 infection in healthy vaccine recipients was confirmed by negative nucleocapsid antibodies before and after vaccination. These TCRs' antigens remain unknown. Receptors were amplified or captured by the immunoSEQ multiplex PCR assay. This is the immuneACCESS table as TCRdb keeps it, with only in-frame sequences that have V and J called. A part of the clones is gone; compared with another copy, unresolved V genes explain less than half, and the rest is unexplained. The sample includes roughly 63,000 clones, with roughly 80% observed a single time. The top ten constitute 9.5% to 15% of the sample.

The specimen comprised CD4+ T cells from PBMCs cultured with SARS-CoV-2 spike peptides, sampled before COVID-19 vaccination. This sample's cell subset or site label indicates: SARS-CoV-2 spike overlapping peptide pool stimulation. The source of these receptors is a human donor who received a COVID-19 vaccine.

The sample holds a few counts of this clone. The chain employs TRBV18 and TRBJ1-4; 7 bases align to TRBD1. The V gene end was trimmed by 4 bases and the J gene end by 6 bases; junction bases not matched to a gene: 5. The CDR3 is 14 residues long. The V gene's germline CDR1 is KGHSH and CDR2 LQKENI. The CDR3: CASSLDTGDEKLFF. CDR3 nucleotides: TGTGCCAGCTCACTTGATACAGGGGATGAAAAACTGTTTTTT.

This clone came up once. The chain couples TRBV18 to TRBJ2-5; D is undetermined. The CDR3 is 13 residues long. Trimming cost V 6 bases and J 1 base, with 9 bases left between them. CDR1 is KGHSH and CDR2 is LQKENI in the germline V gene. CDR3 in amino acids: CASSKALQETQYF. The CDR3 DNA follows: TGTGCCAGCTCCAAGGCACTCCAAGAGACCCAGTACTTC.

The chain carries TRBV6-4 and TRBJ2-3; maybe TRBD1 (5 bases). V was trimmed by 3 bases and J by 5 bases, leaving 18 bases between them. This CDR3 has 16 amino acids. Looked up from germline, CDR1 is MRHNA and CDR2 is SNTAGT. CDR3 in amino acids: CASSEGLGPRGDTQYF. CDR3 nucleotide sequence: TGTGCCAGCAGTGAGGGATTGGGGCCTCGAGGAGATACGCAGTATTTT.

This sequence joins TRBV27 and TRBJ2-7; D unclear. Germline CDR1 is MNHEY and CDR2 is SMNVEV (reference sequence). The CDR3 covers 14 residues. Between the trimmed V and J ends, which lost 8 bases and 2 bases, there was a span of 16 bases. CDR3 nucleotides: TGTGCCAGCCGTTCTAGACGGACCGCCTACGAGCAGTACGTC. Residues: CASRSRRTAYEQYV.

In regard to this clone: Here the CDR3 omits its conserved ending phenylalanine or tryptophan, so a read error is the likely source. The DNA is left out, because the CDR3 cannot be placed on it with certainty; the CDR3 is given as TCRdb lists it. The CDR3 loop is CASSQLFGQHVEI. This chain links TRBV4-1 with TRBJ1-1; the D call of TRBD1 is as the table states it, not checked on the DNA. Both ends counted, the CDR3 spans 13 residues. Germline V CDR1 and CDR2: MGHRA, YSYEKL.

The chain uses TRBV7-9 and TRBJ2-4; TRBD1 or TRBD2 may be the D gene (6 bases each). V was clipped by 1 base and J by 1 base, with 17 bases between them. This CDR3 contains 18 residues. CDR1 is SEHNR and CDR2 is FQNEAQ in the germline V gene (reference sequence). CDR3 nucleotides: TGTGCCAGCAGCTTAGGTGTAGGGGGGAATGGCGCCAAAAACATTCAGTACTTC. Translating gives CASSLGVGGNGAKNIQYF.

The chain uses TRBV7-2 and TRBJ2-1; 9 bases map to TRBD1. CDR1 is SGHTA, CDR2 FQGNSA, per germline. V lost 0 bases and J lost 9; bases outside the gene matches: 6. CDR3 length: 15 amino acids. CDR3 coding DNA: TGTGCCAGCAGCTTAGCGCTACAGGGGGCAAGTGAGCAGTTCTTC. Translation gives CASSLALQGASEQFF.

The chain joins TRBV5-1 to TRBJ2-2, with D possibly being TRBD2 (6 bases). Germline-derived CDR1 and CDR2 are SGHRS and YFSETQ. Trimming took off 2 bases at V and 2 bases at J, with 10 bases between the two ends. The CDR3 is 15 amino acids. CDR3: CASSLSGLNTGELFF. The DNA for the CDR3 is TGCGCCAGCAGCTTATCGGGACTTAACACCGGGGAGCTGTTTTTT. Looking up the rest from reference TRBV5-1 and TRBJ2-2 gives the full variable domain: KAGVTQTPRYLIKTRGQQVTLSCSPISGHRSVSWYQQTPGQGLQFLFEYFSETQRNKGNFPGRFSGRQFSNSRSEMNVSTLELGDSALYLCASSLSGLNTGELFFGEGSRLTVL.

The chain links TRBV3-1 (or the pseudogene TRBV3-2) to TRBJ1-1; maybe TRBD1 (5 bases). The CDR3 length is 12 residues. Germline V CDR1 and CDR2: LGHDT, YNNKEL (reference sequence). V lost 4 bases and J 10 bases, leaving 13 bases between the germline ends. The CDR3 nucleotides are TGTGCCAGCAGCCCAGGGCCGGGTTCAGCTTTCTTT. Protein sequence: CASSPGPGSAFF.

This clone has only a few counts. The chain joins TRBV10-1 to TRBJ2-5; TRBD1 aligns across 12 bases. The CDR3 has 18 amino acids. The germline gives CDR1 WNHNN, CDR2 SYGVQD (reference sequence). Losses at the gene ends were 2 bases for V and 2 bases for J; bases not matched to a gene: 9. In DNA, the CDR3 is TGCGCCAGCAGTGAGCCGGGACAGGGGGCATCGGGGCAAGAGACCCAGTACTTC. This sequence encodes CASSEPGQGASGQETQYF.